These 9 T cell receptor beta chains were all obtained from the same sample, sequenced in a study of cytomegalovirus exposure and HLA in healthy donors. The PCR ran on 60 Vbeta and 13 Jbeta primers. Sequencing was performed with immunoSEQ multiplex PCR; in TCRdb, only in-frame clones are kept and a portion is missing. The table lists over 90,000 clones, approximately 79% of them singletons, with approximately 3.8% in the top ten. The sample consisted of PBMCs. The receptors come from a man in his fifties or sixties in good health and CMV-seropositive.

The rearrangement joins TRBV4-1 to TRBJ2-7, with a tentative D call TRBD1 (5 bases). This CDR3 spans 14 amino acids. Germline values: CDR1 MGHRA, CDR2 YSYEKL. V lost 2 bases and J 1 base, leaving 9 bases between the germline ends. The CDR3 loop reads CASSQSGYSYEQYF. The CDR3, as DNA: TGCGCCAGCAGCCAATCAGGGTATTCCTACGAGCAGTACTTC.

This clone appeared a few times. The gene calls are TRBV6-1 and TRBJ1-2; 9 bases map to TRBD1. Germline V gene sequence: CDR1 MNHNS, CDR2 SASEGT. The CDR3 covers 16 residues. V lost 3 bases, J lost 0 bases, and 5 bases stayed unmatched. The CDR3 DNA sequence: TGTGCCAGCAGTGACTTCACAGGGGGCTCTAACTATGGCTACACCTTC. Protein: CASSDFTGGSNYGYTF.

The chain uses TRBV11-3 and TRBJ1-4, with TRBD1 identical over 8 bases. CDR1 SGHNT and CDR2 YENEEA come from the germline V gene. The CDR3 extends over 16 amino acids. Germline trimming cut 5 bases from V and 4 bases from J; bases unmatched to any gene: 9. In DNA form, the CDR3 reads TGTGCCAGCAGCCAGAAGGGAGGACAGGGTAATGAAAAACTGTTTTTT. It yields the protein CASSQKGGQGNEKLFF.

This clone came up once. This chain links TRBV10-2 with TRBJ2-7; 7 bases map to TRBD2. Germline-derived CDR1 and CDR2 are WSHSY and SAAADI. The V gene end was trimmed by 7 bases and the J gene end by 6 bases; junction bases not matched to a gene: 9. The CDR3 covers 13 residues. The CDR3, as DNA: TGCGCCAGCACGACTAGCTTAAGTTCCGAGCAGTACTTC. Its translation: CASTTSLSSEQYF.

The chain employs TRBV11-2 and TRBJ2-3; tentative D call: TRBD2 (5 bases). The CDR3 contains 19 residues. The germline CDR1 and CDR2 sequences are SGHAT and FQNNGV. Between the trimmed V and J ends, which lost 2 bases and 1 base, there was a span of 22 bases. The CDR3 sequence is CASSLTPGRSGGGTDTQYF. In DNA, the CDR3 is TGTGCCAGCAGCTTAACCCCTGGTCGGAGCGGTGGGGGCACAGATACGCAGTATTTT.

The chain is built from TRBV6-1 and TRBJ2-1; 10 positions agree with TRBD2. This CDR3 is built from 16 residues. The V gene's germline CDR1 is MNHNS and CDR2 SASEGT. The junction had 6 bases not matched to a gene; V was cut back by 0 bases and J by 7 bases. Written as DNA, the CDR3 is TGTGCCAGCAGTGAAGCAGCCGGGACTAGCGCGAATGAGCAGTTCTTC. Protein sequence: CASSEAAGTSANEQFF.

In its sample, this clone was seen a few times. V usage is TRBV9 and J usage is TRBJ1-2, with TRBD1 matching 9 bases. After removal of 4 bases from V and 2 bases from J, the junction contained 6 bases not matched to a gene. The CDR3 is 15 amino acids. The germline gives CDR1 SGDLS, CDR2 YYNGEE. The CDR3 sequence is CASSFLGQGNYGYTF. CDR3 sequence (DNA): TGTGCCAGCAGCTTTCTGGGACAGGGAAACTATGGCTACACCTTC.

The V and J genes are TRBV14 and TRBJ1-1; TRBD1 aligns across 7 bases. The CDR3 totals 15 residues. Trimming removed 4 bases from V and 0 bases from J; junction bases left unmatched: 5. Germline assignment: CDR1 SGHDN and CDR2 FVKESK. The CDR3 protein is CASSLRTGLNTEAFF. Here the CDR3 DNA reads TGTGCCAGCAGCCTCAGGACAGGCTTGAACACTGAAGCTTTCTTT.

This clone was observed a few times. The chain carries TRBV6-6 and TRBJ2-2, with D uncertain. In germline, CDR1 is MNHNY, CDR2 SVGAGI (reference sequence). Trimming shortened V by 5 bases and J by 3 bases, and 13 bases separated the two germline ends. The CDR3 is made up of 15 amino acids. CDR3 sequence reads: CASSPLKQDTGELFF. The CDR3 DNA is TGTGCCAGCAGTCCCCTAAAGCAGGACACCGGGGAGCTGTTTTTT.